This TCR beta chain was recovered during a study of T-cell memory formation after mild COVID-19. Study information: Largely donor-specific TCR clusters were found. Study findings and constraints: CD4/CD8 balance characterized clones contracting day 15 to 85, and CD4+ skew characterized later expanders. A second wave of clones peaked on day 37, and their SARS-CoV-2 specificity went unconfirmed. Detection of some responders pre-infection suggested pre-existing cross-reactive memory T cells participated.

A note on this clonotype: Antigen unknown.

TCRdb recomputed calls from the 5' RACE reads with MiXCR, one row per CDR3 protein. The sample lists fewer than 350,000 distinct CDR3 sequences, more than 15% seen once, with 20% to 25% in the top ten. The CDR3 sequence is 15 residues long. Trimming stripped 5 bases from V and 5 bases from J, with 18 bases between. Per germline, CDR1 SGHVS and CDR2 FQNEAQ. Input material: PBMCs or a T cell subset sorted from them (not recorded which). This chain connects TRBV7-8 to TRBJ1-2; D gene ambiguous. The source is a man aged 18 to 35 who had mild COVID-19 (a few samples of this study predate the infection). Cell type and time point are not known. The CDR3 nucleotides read TGTGCCAGCAGCCGACGAAACCTGGACGGGTATGGCTACACCTTC. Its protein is CASSRRNLDGYGYTF.